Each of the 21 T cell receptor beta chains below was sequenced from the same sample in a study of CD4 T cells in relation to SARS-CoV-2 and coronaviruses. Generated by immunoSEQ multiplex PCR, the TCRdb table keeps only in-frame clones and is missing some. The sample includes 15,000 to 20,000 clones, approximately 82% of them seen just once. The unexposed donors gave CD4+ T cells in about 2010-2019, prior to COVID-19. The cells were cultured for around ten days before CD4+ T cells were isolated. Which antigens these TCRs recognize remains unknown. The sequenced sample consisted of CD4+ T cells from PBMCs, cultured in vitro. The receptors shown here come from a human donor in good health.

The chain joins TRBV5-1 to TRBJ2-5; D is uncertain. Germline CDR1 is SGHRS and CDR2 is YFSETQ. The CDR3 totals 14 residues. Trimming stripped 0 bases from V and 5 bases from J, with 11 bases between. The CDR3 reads CASSLEAGEETQYF. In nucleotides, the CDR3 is TGCGCCAGCAGCTTGGAGGCAGGTGAGGAGACCCAGTACTTC. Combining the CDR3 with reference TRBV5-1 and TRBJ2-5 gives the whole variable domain KAGVTQTPRYLIKTRGQQVTLSCSPISGHRSVSWYQQTPGQGLQFLFEYFSETQRNKGNFPGRFSGRQFSNSRSEMNVSTLELGDSALYLCASSLEAGEETQYFGPGTRLLVL.

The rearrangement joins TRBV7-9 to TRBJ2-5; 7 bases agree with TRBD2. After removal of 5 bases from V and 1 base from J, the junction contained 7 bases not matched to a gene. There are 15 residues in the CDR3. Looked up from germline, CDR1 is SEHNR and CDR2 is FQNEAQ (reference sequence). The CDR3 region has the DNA TGTGCCAGCAGCAAAATTGGGACTACCCAAGAGACCCAGTACTTC. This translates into CASSKIGTTQETQYF.

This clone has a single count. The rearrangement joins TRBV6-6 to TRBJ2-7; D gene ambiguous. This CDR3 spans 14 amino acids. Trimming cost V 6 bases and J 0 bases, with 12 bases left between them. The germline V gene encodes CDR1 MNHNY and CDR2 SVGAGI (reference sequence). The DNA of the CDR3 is TGTGCCAGCAGAGCCAGGACGGGCTCCTACGAGCAGTACTTC. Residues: CASRARTGSYEQYF.

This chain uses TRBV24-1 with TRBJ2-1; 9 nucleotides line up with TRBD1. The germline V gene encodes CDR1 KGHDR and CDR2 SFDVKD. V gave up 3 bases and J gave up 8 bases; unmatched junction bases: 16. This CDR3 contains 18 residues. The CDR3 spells CATSDPSAAGQGIHEQFF. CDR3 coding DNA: TGTGCCACCAGTGATCCATCGGCTGCTGGACAGGGGATCCATGAGCAGTTCTTC.

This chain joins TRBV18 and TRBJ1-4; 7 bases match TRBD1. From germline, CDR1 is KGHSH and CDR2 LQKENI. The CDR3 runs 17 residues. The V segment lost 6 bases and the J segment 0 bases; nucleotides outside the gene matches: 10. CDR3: CASSSGQSIATNEKLFF. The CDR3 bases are TGTGCCAGCTCGTCGGGACAGAGCATTGCAACTAATGAAAAACTGTTTTTT.

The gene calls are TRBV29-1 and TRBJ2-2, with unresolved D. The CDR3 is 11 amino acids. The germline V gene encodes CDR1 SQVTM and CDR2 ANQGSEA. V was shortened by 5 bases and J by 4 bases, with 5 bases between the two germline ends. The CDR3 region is CSVFSTGELFF. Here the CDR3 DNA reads TGCAGCGTTTTTAGCACCGGGGAGCTGTTTTTT.

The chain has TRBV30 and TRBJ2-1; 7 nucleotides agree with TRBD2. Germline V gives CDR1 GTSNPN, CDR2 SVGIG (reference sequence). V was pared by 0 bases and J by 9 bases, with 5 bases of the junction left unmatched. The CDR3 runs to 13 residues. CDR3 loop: CAWSVGGVGEQFF. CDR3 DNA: TGTGCCTGGAGTGTGGGGGGGGTAGGTGAGCAGTTCTTC.

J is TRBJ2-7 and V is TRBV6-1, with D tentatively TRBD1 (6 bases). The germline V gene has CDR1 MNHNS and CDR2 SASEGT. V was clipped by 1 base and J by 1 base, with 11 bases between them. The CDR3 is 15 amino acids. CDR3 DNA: TGTGCCAGCAGTGAAGGTCCGGGACAATCCTACGAGCAGTACTTC. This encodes CASSEGPGQSYEQYF.

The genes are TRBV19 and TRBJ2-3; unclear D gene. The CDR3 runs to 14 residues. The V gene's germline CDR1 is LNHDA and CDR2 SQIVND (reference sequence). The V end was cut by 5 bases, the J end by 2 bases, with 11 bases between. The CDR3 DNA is TGTGCCAGTAGTGCTGCCGGCCCCACAGATACGCAGTATTTT. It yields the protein CASSAAGPTDTQYF.

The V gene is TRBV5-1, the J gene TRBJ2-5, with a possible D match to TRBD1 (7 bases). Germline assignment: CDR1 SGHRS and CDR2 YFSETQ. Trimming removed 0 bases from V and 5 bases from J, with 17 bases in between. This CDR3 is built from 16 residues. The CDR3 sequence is CASSLEGGLQGETQYF. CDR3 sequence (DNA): TGCGCCAGCAGCTTGGAGGGAGGCCTACAGGGGGAGACCCAGTACTTC.

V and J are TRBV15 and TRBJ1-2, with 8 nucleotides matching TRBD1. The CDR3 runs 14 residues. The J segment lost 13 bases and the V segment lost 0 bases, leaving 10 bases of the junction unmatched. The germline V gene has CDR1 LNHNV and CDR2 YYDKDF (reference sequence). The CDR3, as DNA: TGTGCCACCAGCAGAGATCTTAAACAGGGGGGTTTCACCTTC. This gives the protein CATSRDLKQGGFTF.

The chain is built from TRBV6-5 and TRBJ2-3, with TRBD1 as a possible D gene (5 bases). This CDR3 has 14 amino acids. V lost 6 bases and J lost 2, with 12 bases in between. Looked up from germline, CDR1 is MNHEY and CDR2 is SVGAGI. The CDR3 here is CASRSPGNTDTQYF. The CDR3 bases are TGTGCCAGCAGATCTCCAGGGAACACAGATACGCAGTATTTT.

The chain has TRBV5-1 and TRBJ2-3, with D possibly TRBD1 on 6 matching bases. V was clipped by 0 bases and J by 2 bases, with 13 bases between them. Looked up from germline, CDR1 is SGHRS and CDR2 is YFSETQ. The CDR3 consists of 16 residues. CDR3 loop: CASSLGSRGNTDTQYF. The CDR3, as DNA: TGCGCCAGCAGCTTGGGGTCCAGGGGAAACACAGATACGCAGTATTTT.

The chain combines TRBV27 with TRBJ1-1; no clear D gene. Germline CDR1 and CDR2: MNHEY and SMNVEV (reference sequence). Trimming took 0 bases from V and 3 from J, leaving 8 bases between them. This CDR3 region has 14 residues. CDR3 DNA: TGTGCCAGCAGTTTATCCGGAGCATACACTGAAGCTTTCTTT. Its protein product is CASSLSGAYTEAFF.

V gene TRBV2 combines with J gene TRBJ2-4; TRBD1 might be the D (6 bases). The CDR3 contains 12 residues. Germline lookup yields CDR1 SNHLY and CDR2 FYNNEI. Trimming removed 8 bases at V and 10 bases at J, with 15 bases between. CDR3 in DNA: TGTGCCAGCCAGGGGCAGGGTGGGATTCAGTACTTC. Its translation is CASQGQGGIQYF.

The chain's CDR3 is CSVEGSNFYEQYF. The CDR3 nucleotides read TGCAGCGTTGAAGGTAGCAACTTCTACGAGCAGTACTTC. The V and J genes are TRBV29-1 and TRBJ2-7, with D uncertain. The V gene lost 1 base and the J gene lost 3 bases, with 10 bases spanning the gap. Germline CDR1 and CDR2: SQVTM and ANQGSEA. There are 13 residues in the CDR3.

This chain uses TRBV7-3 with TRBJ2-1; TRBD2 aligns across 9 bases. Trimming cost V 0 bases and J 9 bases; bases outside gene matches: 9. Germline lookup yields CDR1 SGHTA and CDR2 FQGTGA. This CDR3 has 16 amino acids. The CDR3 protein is CASSLTFAGGPGEQFF. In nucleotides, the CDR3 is TGTGCCAGCAGCTTAACGTTTGCGGGAGGGCCCGGTGAGCAGTTCTTC.

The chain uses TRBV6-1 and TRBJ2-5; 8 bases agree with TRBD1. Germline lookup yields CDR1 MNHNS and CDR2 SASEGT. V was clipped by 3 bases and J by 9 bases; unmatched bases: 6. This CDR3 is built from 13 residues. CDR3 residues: CASSDKDRAAQYF. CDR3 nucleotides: TGTGCCAGCAGTGACAAGGACAGGGCGGCCCAGTACTTC.

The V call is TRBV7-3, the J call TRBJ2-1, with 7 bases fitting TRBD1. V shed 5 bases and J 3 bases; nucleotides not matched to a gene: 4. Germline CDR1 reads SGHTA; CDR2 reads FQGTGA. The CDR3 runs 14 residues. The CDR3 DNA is TGTGCCAGCAGCCCCCGGGACAGCTACAATGAGCAGTTCTTC. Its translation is CASSPRDSYNEQFF.

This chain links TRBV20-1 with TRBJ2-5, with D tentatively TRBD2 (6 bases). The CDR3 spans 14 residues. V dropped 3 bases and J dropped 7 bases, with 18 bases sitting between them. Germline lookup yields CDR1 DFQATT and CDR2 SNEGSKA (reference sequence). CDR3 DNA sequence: TGCAGTGCTAGTCTCGGCGGGACCTGGGGGACCCAGTACTTC. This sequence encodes CSASLGGTWGTQYF.

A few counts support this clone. CDR3 protein: CASSRAGSIYEQYF. CDR3 coding DNA: TGCGCCAGCAGTCGGGCAGGGTCTATCTACGAGCAGTACTTC. The chain combines TRBV10-1 with TRBJ2-7; tentatively, D is TRBD1 (5 bases). Trimming cost V 5 bases and J 3 bases, with 14 bases left between them. The CDR3 contains 14 residues. CDR1 is WNHNN, CDR2 SYGVQD, per germline (reference sequence).